This T cell receptor beta chain was sequenced in a study of blood T cell repertoires in COVID-19 (dated by TCRdb to the early 2020s). About the full investigation: Samples covering the acute and convalescent phases of COVID-19 were provided by collaborators in the United States, Italy and Spain. Subjects who had been exposed to COVID-19, were actively infected with it, or had recovered from it provided the deeply sampled blood TCRbeta repertoires that made up the dataset. Nearly every sample came with metadata listing a de-identified subject ID, COVID-19 status, age in years and sex. The material from the prospective study consisted of cDNA or gDNA derived from T cells, B-cell-depleted T cells, or PBMCs. Samples came from the ongoing ImmuneRACE study (first 160 participants) plus 1,254 subjects from 6 global collaborators. The repertoires were released in a freely available public database meant as a resource for research on the immune response to SARS-CoV-2. HLA class I and class II types, where available, came from metadata supplied by the sample provider rather than from assay-based typing. General study outcomes and caveats: Clinical and demographic metadata were provided uncurated, with the amount varying by source and participant.

There are a few counts of this clone. Its target antigen remains unknown. No base quality values were provided; no much bigger clone lies one nucleotide off. TCRbeta CDR3 regions were amplified from genomic DNA using the immunoSEQ Assay, a bias-controlled multiplex PCR. The authors processed their data as follows. The number of nucleated cells in each sample was estimated by amplification of reference gene primers within the assay. Sequence reads were collapsed and filtered to measure the absolute abundance of every unique TCRbeta CDR3 rearrangement. For each sample, productive Simpson clonality was calculated as the square root of Simpson's diversity index over productive rearrangements. TCRdb's version of the immuneACCESS table is confined to in-frame rearrangements and falls short of the full clone set. An unresolved V gene accounts for under half of the shortfall where checked; the remainder is of unknown origin. Clone size and V and J calls were adopted from that table, with D and trimming inferred from the DNA. This sample is represented by 200,000 to 300,000 clones; around nine tenths of them were singletons. The ten largest clones take up approximately 5.3% of the sample.

In Seattle, one collaborating source enrolled patients while the infection was active and tracked those patients longitudinally over the course of disease. Collaborating institutions collected whole blood in K2EDTA tubes following their own protocols. For TCRbeta analysis, collaborators shipped samples in one of three forms: frozen whole blood, isolated PBMCs, or DNA extracted from either of those sample types. V and J are trimmed by 4 bases and 5 bases, and the gene matches miss 9 bases of the junction. The CDR3 has 14 amino acids, counting the end cysteine and phenylalanine. Only CDR3 DNA remains: 42 bases, in frame from the first base. Taken from the germline V gene, the CDR1 and CDR2 loops are SQVTM and ANQGSEA.

This TCR came from a woman aged 60-75 years with COVID-19, enrolled during active disease. This sequence uses TRBV29-1 and TRBJ2-7; TRBD1 lines up with 9 middle nucleotides. Sequencing input: peripheral blood. The CDR3 sequence is CSVGGGQGSHEQYF. The nucleotides read TGCAGCGTTGGGGGGGGACAGGGCTCTCACGAGCAGTACTTC.